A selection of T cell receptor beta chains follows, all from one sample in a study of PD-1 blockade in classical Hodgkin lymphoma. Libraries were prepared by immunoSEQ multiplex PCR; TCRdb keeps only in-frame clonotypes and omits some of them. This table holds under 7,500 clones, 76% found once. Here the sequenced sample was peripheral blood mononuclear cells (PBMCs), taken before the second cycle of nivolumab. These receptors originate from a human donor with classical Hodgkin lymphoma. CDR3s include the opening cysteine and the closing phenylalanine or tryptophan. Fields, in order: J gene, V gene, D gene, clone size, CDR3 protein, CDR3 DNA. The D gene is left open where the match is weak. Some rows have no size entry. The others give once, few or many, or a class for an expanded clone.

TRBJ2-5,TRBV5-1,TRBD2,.,CASSLGRESGTQYF,TGCGCCAGCAGCTTAGGGCGGGAGTCGGGGACCCAGTACTTC
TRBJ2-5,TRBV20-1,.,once,CSAPLETQYF,TGCAGTGCGCCTCTCGAGACCCAGTACTTC
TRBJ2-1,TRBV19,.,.,CASSMAGTNEQFF,TGTGCCAGTAGTATGGCGGGGACCAATGAGCAGTTCTTC
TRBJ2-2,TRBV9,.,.,CASSVGGGAKELFF,TGTGCCAGCAGCGTAGGTGGGGGAGCGAAAGAGCTGTTTTTT
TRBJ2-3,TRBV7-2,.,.,CASSPRQDTQYF,TGTGCCAGCAGCCCCCGGCAAGATACGCAGTATTTT
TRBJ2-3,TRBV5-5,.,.,CASSLGLVRTDTQYF,TGTGCCAGCAGCTTGGGACTAGTACGCACAGATACGCAGTATTTT
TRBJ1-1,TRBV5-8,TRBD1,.,CASVYPLRGLDTEAFF,TGTGCCAGCGTCTATCCTCTCAGGGGGCTCGACACTGAAGCTTTCTTT
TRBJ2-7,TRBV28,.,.,CASSSGTVYEQYF,TGTGCCAGCAGTTCGGGGACCGTTTACGAGCAGTACTTC
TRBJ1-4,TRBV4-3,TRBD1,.,CASSQGDRADEKLFF,TGCGCCAGCAGCCAAGGGGACAGGGCGGATGAAAAACTGTTTTTT
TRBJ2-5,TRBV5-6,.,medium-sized,CASSLVQVPSETQYF,TGTGCCAGCAGCTTGGTCCAGGTACCCTCTGAGACCCAGTACTTC
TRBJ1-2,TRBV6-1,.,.,CASRFGPNPNYGYTF,TGTGCCAGCAGATTCGGACCGAACCCTAACTATGGCTACACCTTC
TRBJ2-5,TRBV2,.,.,CASKVGLVVGETQYF,TGTGCCAGCAAAGTAGGGTTGGTGGTAGGAGAGACCCAGTACTTC
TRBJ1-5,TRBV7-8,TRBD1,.,CASSLRQGGKNQPQHF,TGTGCCAGCAGCTTAAGACAGGGCGGCAAGAATCAGCCCCAGCATTTT
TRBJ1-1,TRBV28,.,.,CASRDDPLNTEAFF,TGTGCCAGCCGAGACGATCCATTGAACACTGAAGCTTTCTTT
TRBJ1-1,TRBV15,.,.,CATSIRTVNTEAFF,TGTGCCACCAGTATTCGGACGGTAAACACTGAAGCTTTCTTT
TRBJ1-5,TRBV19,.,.,CASRSGTLRDQPQHF,TGTGCCAGTAGATCCGGGACACTGAGGGATCAGCCCCAGCATTTT
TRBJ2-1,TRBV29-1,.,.,CSVMYEQFF,TGCAGCGTTATGTATGAGCAGTTCTTC
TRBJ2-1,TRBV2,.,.,CASRNEGNEQFF,TGTGCCAGCAGGAACGAGGGAAATGAGCAGTTCTTC
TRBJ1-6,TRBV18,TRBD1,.,CASSPTTGQGASPLHF,TGTGCCAGCTCACCTACGACGGGACAGGGGGCTTCACCCCTCCACTTT
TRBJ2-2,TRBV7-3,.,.,CASSLSGSGELFF,TGTGCCAGCAGCTTATCGGGGAGCGGGGAGCTGTTTTTT
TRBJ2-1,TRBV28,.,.,CASSLEAGNEQFF,TGTGCCAGCAGCCTGGAGGCGGGGAATGAGCAGTTCTTC
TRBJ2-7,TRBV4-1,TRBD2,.,CASSQDRDYTYEQYF,TGCGCCAGCAGCCAAGATCGGGACTACACCTACGAGCAGTACTTC
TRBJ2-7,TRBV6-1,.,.,CASSSYGSYYEQYF,TGTGCCAGCAGTTCGTACGGGTCATACTACGAGCAGTACTTC
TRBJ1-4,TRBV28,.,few,CASSFSATGLSEKLFF,TGTGCCAGCAGTTTTTCAGCCACAGGGTTGAGTGAAAAACTGTTTTTT
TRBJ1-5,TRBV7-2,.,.,CASSLDQGRNQPQHF,TGTGCCAGCAGCTTAGACCAGGGGCGCAATCAGCCCCAGCATTTT
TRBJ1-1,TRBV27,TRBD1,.,CASSLRTGAGTEAFF,TGTGCCAGCAGTTTAAGGACAGGGGCGGGCACTGAAGCTTTCTTT
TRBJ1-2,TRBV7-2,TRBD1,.,CASRRTGGFGYTF,TGTGCCAGCAGGCGGACAGGGGGCTTTGGCTACACCTTC
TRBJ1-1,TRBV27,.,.,CASSSRVSEAFF,TGTGCCAGCAGCTCTAGGGTGAGTGAAGCTTTCTTT
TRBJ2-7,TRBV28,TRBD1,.,CASSTGTGFYEQYF,TGTGCCAGCAGCACCGGGACAGGGTTTTACGAGCAGTACTTC
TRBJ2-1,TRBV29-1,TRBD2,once,CSVEGLAGGLGEQFF,TGCAGCGTTGAAGGGCTAGCGGGAGGGCTGGGTGAGCAGTTCTTC
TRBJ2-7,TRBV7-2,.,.,CASTASPAAVYEQYF,TGTGCCAGCACCGCCTCTCCAGCGGCCGTCTACGAGCAGTACTTC
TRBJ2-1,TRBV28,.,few,CASLPGWSYNEQFF,TGTGCCTCTTTGCCGGGGTGGTCCTACAATGAGCAGTTCTTC
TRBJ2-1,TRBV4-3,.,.,CASSQDRGRRFF,TGCGCCAGCAGCCAAGATAGGGGCCGGAGGTTCTTC
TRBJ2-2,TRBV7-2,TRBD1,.,CASSSNRGVGTGELFF,TGTGCCAGCAGCTCCAACAGGGGGGTGGGCACCGGGGAGCTGTTTTTT
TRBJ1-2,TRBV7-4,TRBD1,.,CASSLGEGGAYGYTF,TGTGCCAGCAGCTTGGGGGAAGGGGGCGCCTATGGCTACACCTTC
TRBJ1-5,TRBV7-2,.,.,CASSLTRSVQPQHF,TGTGCCAGCAGCTTAACGCGAAGCGTTCAGCCCCAGCATTTT
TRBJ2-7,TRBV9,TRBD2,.,CASSPRTSGRTYEQYF,TGTGCCAGCAGCCCCCGGACTAGCGGGAGGACCTACGAGCAGTACTTC
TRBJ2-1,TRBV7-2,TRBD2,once,CASSPSLAGGLNEQFF,TGTGCCAGCAGCCCCTCGTTAGCGGGAGGGCTAAATGAGCAGTTCTTC
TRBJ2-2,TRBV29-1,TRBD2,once,CSVGGPSGSTGELFF,TGCAGCGTTGGGGGCCCTAGCGGGAGTACCGGGGAGCTGTTTTTT
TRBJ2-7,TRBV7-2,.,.,CASSLAEQGKEYF,TGTGCCAGCAGCTTAGCGGAACAGGGAAAGGAGTACTTC
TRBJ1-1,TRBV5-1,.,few,CASAHGGMNTEAFF,TGCGCCAGCGCTCATGGGGGGATGAACACTGAAGCTTTCTTT
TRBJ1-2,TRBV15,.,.,CATSREGLPLGYTF,TGTGCCACCAGCAGGGAGGGACTGCCTTTAGGCTACACCTTC
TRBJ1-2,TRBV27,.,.,CASSSGGLYGYTF,TGTGCCAGCAGTTCGGGGGGGCTCTATGGCTACACCTTC
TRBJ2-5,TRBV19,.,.,CASSEGSQETQYF,TGTGCCAGTAGTGAGGGGTCCCAAGAGACCCAGTACTTC
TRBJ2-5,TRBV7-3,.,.,CASSLDLRSTQYF,TGTGCCAGCAGCTTGGACCTAAGGTCGACCCAGTACTTC
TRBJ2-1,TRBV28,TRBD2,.,CASNSRLAGGEQFF,TGTGCCAGCAATTCCCGGCTAGCGGGAGGCGAGCAGTTCTTC
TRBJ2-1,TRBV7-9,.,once,CASSFQKGFHEQFF,TGTGCCAGCAGTTTTCAAAAGGGGTTCCATGAGCAGTTCTTC
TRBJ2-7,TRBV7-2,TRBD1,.,CASSRDRGSEQYF,TGTGCCAGCAGCCGGGACAGGGGCTCCGAGCAGTACTTC
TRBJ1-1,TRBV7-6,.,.,CASSLGDGTARAFF,TGTGCCAGCAGCTTAGGAGATGGGACCGCCAGGGCTTTCTTT
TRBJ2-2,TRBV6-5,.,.,CASTTTGRHRGAVF,TGTGCCAGCACTACGACAGGACGTCACCGGGGAGCTGTTTTT
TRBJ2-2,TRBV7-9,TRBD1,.,CASSPRQGATGELFF,TGTGCCAGCAGCCCGCGGCAGGGGGCGACCGGGGAGCTGTTTTTT
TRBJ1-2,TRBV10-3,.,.,CAISDSRESGGYTF,TGTGCCATCAGTGATTCCAGGGAGAGCGGTGGCTACACCTTC
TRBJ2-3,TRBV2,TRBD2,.,CASSDRTSGSVTDTQYF,TGTGCCAGCAGTGACCGGACTAGCGGGAGTGTGACAGATACGCAGTATTTT
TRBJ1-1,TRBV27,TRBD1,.,CASRRAGGVGAEAFF,TGTGCCAGCAGACGGGCAGGGGGTGTGGGGGCTGAAGCTTTCTTT